The rows below give T cell receptor beta chains drawn from one sample of a study of shared clonotypes between healthy human individuals. Assay used: immunoSEQ multiplex PCR; TCRdb lists only in-frame clones, some missing. The sample shows some 1,600,000 clones, about 98% of them seen only once. Sample: naive CD4+ T cells sorted from blood. All receptors derive from a man aged 25-45 years in good health. Both conserved end residues are part of each CDR3. A D gene is named only where the DNA matches it firmly. Clone sizes are given selectively: once, few, many, or a class where the clone is expanded.

. . TRBJ2-7 TRBV6-1 CASSDRQRSGEQYF TGTGCCAGCAGTGATCGGCAAAGGTCTGGGGAGCAGTACTTC
. . TRBJ2-6 TRBV6-5 CASSYSPGFGVLTF TGTGCCAGCAGTTACTCGCCAGGGTTTGGAGTCCTGACTTTC
. TRBD1 TRBJ2-7 TRBV5-4 CASSPRGQGRGDEQYF TGTGCCAGCAGCCCAAGGGGACAGGGTAGAGGAGACGAGCAGTACTTC
. . TRBJ1-5 TRBV28 CASRQVVSNQPQHF TGTGCCAGCAGGCAGGTTGTTAGCAATCAGCCCCAGCATTTT
. . TRBJ2-2 TRBV19 CASSIEPGLLGELFF TGTGCCAGTAGTATAGAACCGGGACTCCTCGGGGAGCTGTTTTTT
. TRBD2 TRBJ2-7 TRBV10-3 CAISGGSGEQYF TGTGCCATCAGCGGGGGGAGTGGGGAGCAGTACTTC
. . TRBJ1-2 TRBV4-1 CASSQAVLANYGYTF TGCGCCAGCAGCCAAGCCGTGTTAGCTAACTATGGCTACACCTTC
once . TRBJ2-7 TRBV5-1 CASSLLSSSSYEQYF TGCGCCAGCAGCTTGTTGTCTAGCTCCTCCTACGAGCAGTACTTC
. . TRBJ1-5 TRBV10-3 CAISSPNQPQHF TGTGCCATCAGTAGCCCCAATCAGCCCCAGCATTTT
. . TRBJ1-5 TRBV5-1 CASSLGGGFGQPQHF TGCGCCAGCAGCTTGGGGGGCGGATTTGGACAGCCCCAGCATTTT
. TRBD2 TRBJ2-2 TRBV18 CASSPTLAGYTGELFF TGTGCCAGCTCACCTACACTAGCGGGCTACACCGGGGAGCTGTTTTTT
. . TRBJ1-1 TRBV11-2 CASSLSGRVLNTEAFF TGTGCCAGCAGCTTAAGCGGCAGGGTGCTTAACACTGAAGCTTTCTTT
. . TRBJ2-5 TRBV5-8 CASSLSGGETQYF TGTGCCAGCAGCCTCTCCGGGGGAGAGACCCAGTACTTC
once TRBD2 TRBJ2-1 TRBV7-8 CASSLGLAGVHNEQFF TGTGCCAGCAGCTTAGGACTAGCGGGAGTTCACAATGAGCAGTTCTTC
. . TRBJ2-3 TRBV5-1 CASSPSYRGDTQYF TGCGCCAGCAGCCCAAGCTATAGGGGAGATACGCAGTATTTT
. . TRBJ1-1 TRBV7-9 CASSFSQVMNTEAFF TGTGCCAGCAGCTTTAGTCAGGTCATGAACACTGAAGCTTTCTTT
. TRBD2 TRBJ2-3 TRBV2 CASSEAPYPTSGKRDTQYF TGTGCCAGCAGTGAAGCACCATACCCGACTAGCGGAAAACGAGATACGCAGTATTTT
. . TRBJ2-3 TRBV25-1 CASSDSGQITWTDTQYF TGTGCCAGCAGTGATTCAGGACAAATAACTTGGACAGATACGCAGTATTTT
few . TRBJ2-2 TRBV7-7 CASSFRSGNTGELFF TGTGCTAGCAGCTTCCGTAGCGGGAACACCGGGGAGCTGTTTTTT
once . TRBJ2-3 TRBV6-5 CASSYGGTTDTQYF TGTGCCAGCAGTTACGGCGGGACCACAGATACGCAGTATTTT
once . TRBJ1-4 TRBV5-1 CASSLTGSLGEKLFF TGCGCCAGCAGCTTAACAGGGTCACTGGGGGAAAAACTGTTTTTT
once TRBD1 TRBJ2-7 TRBV29-1 CSVGTGPYEQYF TGCAGCGTGGGGACAGGACCATACGAGCAGTACTTC
. TRBD1 TRBJ2-7 TRBV15 CATSREDRVAEQYF TGTGCCACCAGCAGAGAGGACAGGGTGGCCGAGCAGTACTTC
. TRBD1 TRBJ1-5 TRBV14 CASSQEGGDRGSQPQHF TGTGCCAGCAGCCAGGAAGGGGGAGACAGGGGAAGTCAGCCCCAGCATTTT
. . TRBJ2-3 TRBV6-5 CASTSGWGTDTQYF TGTGCCAGCACCTCGGGCTGGGGCACAGATACGCAGTATTTT
once . TRBJ2-3 TRBV5-1 CASSLDRGRLREGIEDTQYF TGCGCCAGCAGCTTGGACAGGGGGCGGTTGCGGGAGGGCATTGAAGATACGCAGTATTTT
. TRBD2 TRBJ2-1 TRBV5-8 CASSLGLAGVSYNEQFF TGTGCCAGCAGCTTGGGGCTAGCGGGGGTCTCCTACAATGAGCAGTTCTTC
. TRBD1 TRBJ2-5 TRBV6-5 CASSSWTGPPKETQYF TGTGCCAGCAGTTCTTGGACAGGGCCACCCAAAGAGACCCAGTACTTC
. . TRBJ2-7 TRBV5-4 CASSLEFPAGSYEQYF TGTGCCAGCAGCTTGGAGTTCCCAGCGGGCTCCTACGAGCAGTACTTC
. TRBD1 TRBJ2-5 TRBV10-3 CAISESRQGTGETQYF TGTGCCATCAGTGAGTCCCGACAGGGGACGGGAGAGACCCAGTACTTC
once TRBD1 TRBJ1-4 TRBV5-1 CASSGTGATNEKLFF TGCGCCAGCAGCGGGACAGGCGCAACTAATGAAAAACTGTTTTTT
. . TRBJ1-2 TRBV6-6 CASSYQTATGRGYTF TGTGCCAGCAGTTACCAAACCGCTACAGGGAGAGGCTACACCTTC
. TRBD2 TRBJ2-5 TRBV5-1 CASRRGSAGDGETQYF TGCGCCAGCAGAAGGGGGTCAGCGGGAGATGGGGAGACCCAGTACTTC
. TRBD1 TRBJ2-7 TRBV6-5 CASSYSDRGAYEQYF TGTGCCAGCAGTTACTCCGACAGGGGGGCCTACGAGCAGTACTTC
. . TRBJ1-5 TRBV6-1 CASRLIYDSNQPQHF TGTGCCAGCAGATTAATATACGATAGCAATCAGCCCCAGCATTTT
. . TRBJ1-2 TRBV28 CASSLVGYGYTF TGTGCCAGCAGTTTAGTCGGCTATGGCTACACCTTC
. TRBD2 TRBJ2-7 TRBV4-1 CASSQGLAGAYEQYF TGCGCCAGCAGCCAAGGACTAGCGGGAGCCTACGAGCAGTACTTC
. . TRBJ2-7 TRBV6-1 CASSEEGQLGRDF TGTGCCAGCAGTGAAGAAGGACAGCTTGGCAGGGACTTC
. . TRBJ1-6 TRBV7-2 CASSSRDRGNSPLHF TGTGCCAGCAGCTCCCGGGATCGGGGGAATTCACCCCTCCACTTT
once . TRBJ2-1 TRBV2 CASNLDNGSSYNEQFF TGTGCCAGCAATTTGGACAACGGTTCCTCCTACAATGAGCAGTTCTTC
once . TRBJ1-2 TRBV19 CASNDQGNYGYTF TGTGCCAGTAACGATCAGGGGAACTATGGCTACACCTTC
. . TRBJ1-3 TRBV7-2 CASSFASPLSGNTIYF TGTGCCAGCAGCTTCGCTTCTCCCCTCTCTGGAAACACCATATATTTT
. TRBD2 TRBJ2-5 TRBV5-1 CASSLTSGIETQYF TGCGCCAGCAGCTTGACTAGCGGGATTGAGACCCAGTACTTC
. . TRBJ1-5 TRBV2 CASRTGSSYGNQPQHF TGTGCCAGCAGGACTGGGTCGAGTTACGGCAATCAGCCCCAGCATTTT
. . TRBJ2-1 TRBV18 CASSPYPIYRFPVDEQFF TGTGCCAGCTCACCATATCCAATTTATCGTTTTCCAGTCGATGAGCAGTTCTTC
. TRBD1 TRBJ2-1 TRBV6-5 CASSRDRGYNEQFF TGTGCCAGCAGCCGGGACAGGGGATACAATGAGCAGTTCTTC
. . TRBJ1-4 TRBV6-5 CASSPLHSSADKLFF TGTGCCAGCAGTCCCCTTCATTCGAGTGCGGACAAACTGTTTTTT